This T cell receptor beta chain was captured by sequencing in a study of blood T cell repertoires in COVID-19. About the research overall: T cells, B-cell-depleted T cells, or PBMCs provided the cDNA or gDNA that served as material.

In the original analysis: Amplified reference gene primers provided the basis for estimating nucleated cell counts. Generated by immunoSEQ multiplex PCR, the TCRdb table keeps only in-frame clones and is missing some. V, J and clone size derive from that table, while D and trimming were established from the DNA sequence. The repertoire holds 200,000 to 300,000 clones, roughly 86% seen once, with roughly 3% in the top ten. The sample taken for sequencing was PBMCs or T cells enriched from blood (not recorded which). The source of this sequence is a woman in her late teens or twenties who had recovered from COVID-19.

The CDR3: CASSLEAGRNQPQHF. Written as DNA, the CDR3 is TGTGCCAGCAGCTTAGAGGCAGGGCGCAATCAGCCCCAGCATTTT. The V gene is TRBV7-2, the J gene TRBJ1-5, with a tentative D call TRBD1 (5 bases). Germline loops: CDR1 SGHTA, CDR2 FQGNSA. This CDR3 has 15 residues. V was trimmed by 1 base and J by 2 bases, leaving 9 bases between them.